The 29 T cell receptor beta chains below all came from one sample that was sequenced in a study of metastatic and nonmetastatic thyroid tumors. All patients were treatment-naive before thyroid surgery. TCRdb reprocessed the PCR reads using MiXCR. The table has some 4,600 clones, approximately 18% seen once. Sequenced input: adjacent normal tissue. The receptor source for this set is a male donor with papillary thyroid cancer or a benign thyroid nodule (not recorded which). Some clones in this sample may be carry-over from other donors' samples.

A few counts support this clone. This chain uses TRBV6-1 with TRBJ2-3, with 11 positions matching TRBD2. V shed 6 bases, J shed 4 bases, and the junction held 3 bases outside the gene matches. Per germline, CDR1 MNHNS and CDR2 SASEGT. The CDR3 runs to 14 residues. The CDR3 sequence is CASSTSGGADTQYF. For the CDR3, the DNA is TGTGCCAGCAGCACTAGCGGGGGCGCAGATACGCAGTATTTT.

This clone was seen more than once but under ten times. CDR3 nucleotides: TGTGCCATCAGTGAGTCGCAACATGGGACTAGCACAGATACGCAGTATTTT. Its protein is CAISESQHGTSTDTQYF. This chain connects TRBV10-3 to TRBJ2-3; a weak D match, TRBD2 (6 bases). CDR1 and CDR2 from the germline V gene are ENHRY and SYGVKD. V was pared by 0 bases and J by 0 bases, with 13 bases between. This CDR3 has 17 residues.

In this sample, this clone turned up a few times. J is TRBJ1-5 and V is TRBV12-3 or TRBV12-4, with D unclear. This CDR3 region has 15 residues. V gave up 5 bases and J gave up 4 bases, with 15 bases separating them. Here the CDR3 DNA reads TGTGCCAGCAGTCGGAGGACGGCCCCGAATCAGCCCCAGCATTTT. Its protein product is CASSRRTAPNQPQHF.

There are many counts of this clone. This chain links TRBV2 with TRBJ2-1; possibly TRBD2 for D (7 bases). V lost 8 bases and J 8 bases, leaving 22 bases between the germline ends. The length of the CDR3 is 15 residues. From germline, CDR1 is SNHLY and CDR2 FYNNEI. CDR3 amino acids: CASGVGGGPIHEQFF. In nucleotides, the CDR3 is TGTGCCAGCGGGGTAGGGGGGGGGCCGATACATGAGCAGTTCTTC.

To note about this clone: A much larger clone sits a single nucleotide away, making a read error possible. Other DNA sequences in this sample translate to the same CDR3. V and J are TRBV27 and TRBJ2-7; maybe TRBD1 (5 bases). Trimming cost V 5 bases and J 7 bases, with 15 bases left between them. Germline V lookup: CDR1 MNHEY, CDR2 SMNVEV (reference sequence). The CDR3 spans 13 residues. The CDR3 loop reads CASSPSRGHEQYF. The DNA of the CDR3 is TGTGCCAGCAGTCCCTCAAGGGGCCATGAGCAGTACTTC.

This clone was picked up a small number of times. Given a much more abundant clone one base away, this may be a read error. The chain joins TRBV6-1 to TRBJ2-5; 9 positions agree with TRBD1. The DNA end favors TRBJ2-1, so the J call may be wrong. Germline CDR1 is MNHNS and CDR2 is SASEGT. CDR3 size: 16 residues. In DNA, the CDR3 is TGTGCCAGCAGTGTCTTGACAGGGGGTAGAAGCAATGAGCAGTTCTTC. This translates into CASSVLTGGRSNEQFF.

A remark on this clone: Compared with germline, one end of the junction differs, possibly owing to a read error. The rearrangement uses TRBV7-9 and TRBJ1-1; tentatively, D is TRBD1 (5 bases). The CDR3 is 13 amino acids. Germline V gene lookup returns CDR1 SEHNR and CDR2 FQNEAQ (reference sequence). CDR3 in amino acids: CASSPGSSGEASF. DNA of the CDR3: TGTGCCAGCAGCCCAGGGTCGAGCGGTGAAGCTTCCTTT.

V and J are TRBV9 and TRBJ2-2; 10 bases fit TRBD2. This CDR3 is built from 16 residues. Trimming removed 4 bases from V and 5 bases from J; junction bases left unmatched: 8. CDR1 is SGDLS, CDR2 YYNGEE, per germline. The CDR3 reads CASSPTSGVVTGELFF. CDR3 bases: TGTGCCAGCAGCCCTACTAGCGGGGTGGTTACCGGGGAGCTGTTTTTT. Using reference TRBV9 and TRBJ2-2 for the parts outside the CDR3, the full variable domain is DSGVTQTPKHLITATGQRVTLRCSPRSGDLSVYWYQQSLDQGLQFLIQYYNGEERAKGNILERFSAQQFPDLHSELNLSSLELGDSALYFCASSPTSGVVTGELFFGEGSRLTVL.

The V call is TRBV20-1, the J call TRBJ1-1; 7 bases align to TRBD1. V lost 2 bases and J lost 6; bases outside the gene matches: 9. The CDR3 consists of 14 residues. Looked up from germline, CDR1 is DFQATT and CDR2 is SNEGSKA (reference sequence). CDR3: CSARSPTGRAEAFF. CDR3 DNA sequence: TGCAGTGCTAGATCCCCGACAGGGAGGGCTGAAGCTTTCTTT.

This clone was counted only a few times. The V and J genes are TRBV27 and TRBJ2-3, with D possibly called TRBD1 or TRBD2 (6 bases each). V lost 6 bases and J lost 4, with 17 bases in between. This CDR3 is built from 15 residues. Germline lookup yields CDR1 MNHEY and CDR2 SMNVEV (reference sequence). The CDR3 bases are TGTGCCAGCAGACTTCGAGGGGGGCTGGCAGATACGCAGTATTTT. Translation: CASRLRGGLADTQYF.

By share, this clone ranks as large. The genes are TRBV6-1 and TRBJ2-3; TRBD1 is a possible D gene (6 bases). Germline assignment: CDR1 MNHNS and CDR2 SASEGT. The CDR3 is 17 amino acids. Between the trimmed V and J ends, which lost 4 bases and 8 bases, there was a span of 25 bases. The CDR3 DNA follows: TGTGCCAGCAGTGGTACTGGGGGCAACCTACCGGGTAGTACGCAGTATTTT. Amino acid sequence: CASSGTGGNLPGSTQYF.

The chain combines TRBV20-1 with TRBJ2-1, with 8 bases identical to TRBD2. The CDR3 is 13 residues long. Germline CDR1 reads DFQATT; CDR2 reads SNEGSKA (reference sequence). The V gene end was trimmed by 3 bases and the J gene end by 10 bases; junction bases not matched to a gene: 8. CDR3 DNA sequence: TGCAGTGCTAGCCCGGCGGGGGGCCCGGAGCAGTTCTTC. This translates into CSASPAGGPEQFF.

This clone has just one count. The chain is built from TRBV3-1 and TRBJ2-1; TRBD1 might be the D (6 bases). V was clipped by 1 base and J by 3 bases, with 16 bases between them. This CDR3 is built from 17 residues. The germline CDR1 and CDR2 sequences are LGHDT and YNNKEL (reference sequence). The CDR3 reads CASSQVPQGTVYNEQFF. The CDR3 nucleotides read TGTGCCAGCAGCCAAGTCCCACAGGGCACGGTCTACAATGAGCAGTTCTTC.

The sample holds a few counts of this clone. The gene calls are TRBV28 and TRBJ2-7; maybe TRBD2 (6 bases). This CDR3 spans 15 amino acids. V lost 8 bases and J lost 0, with 17 bases in between. The germline gives CDR1 MDHEN, CDR2 SYDVKM. The CDR3 here is CASYSADGSSYEQYF. CDR3 nucleotides: TGTGCCAGCTACTCAGCGGACGGGAGCTCCTACGAGCAGTACTTC.

Ten or more counts support this clone. J is TRBJ2-3 and V is TRBV3-1; D possibly corresponds to TRBD2 (6 bases). Trimming stripped 4 bases from V and 2 bases from J, with 16 bases between. CDR1 is LGHDT, CDR2 YNNKEL, per germline (reference sequence). The CDR3 is made up of 16 amino acids. CDR3 nucleotide sequence: TGTGCCAGCAGCCGACGCCGGGACTCGTTCACAGATACGCAGTATTTT. Translated: CASSRRRDSFTDTQYF.

Many counts were recorded for this clone. The chain has TRBV6-2 or TRBV6-3 and TRBJ2-7; 9 nucleotides match TRBD2. CDR1 and CDR2 from the germline V gene are MNHEY and SVGEGT. The length of the CDR3 is 16 residues. Losses at the gene ends were 7 bases for V and 2 bases for J; bases not matched to a gene: 12. The CDR3 is CASTAVSGGNTYEQYF. The CDR3 nucleotides read TGTGCCAGCACCGCAGTAAGCGGGGGGAACACCTACGAGCAGTACTTC.

This clone was counted a few times. The identical CDR3 is also encoded by other nucleotide sequences in the sample. The chain is built from TRBV19 and TRBJ2-2; TRBD1 or TRBD2 may be the D gene (5 bases each). V was trimmed by 5 bases and J by 7 bases, leaving 11 bases between them. Germline loops: CDR1 LNHDA, CDR2 SQIVND (reference sequence). The CDR3 is 13 residues long. CDR3 protein: CASSFRGLGELFF. The CDR3 DNA follows: TGTGCCAGTAGTTTTCGGGGCCTCGGGGAGCTGTTTTTT.

This clone came up a few times. The chain uses TRBV12-3 or TRBV12-4 and TRBJ1-5; 7 bases agree with TRBD1. CDR3 size: 17 residues. V trimming: 5 bases; J trimming: 2 bases; junction bases outside the gene matches: 12. DNA for the CDR3: TGTGCCAGCAGTGAAAACAGGGGCGGAGTGGGCAATCAGCCCCAGCATTTT. It translates to CASSENRGGVGNQPQHF.

By share, this clone counts as medium-sized. This chain joins TRBV20-1 and TRBJ2-1, with D perhaps TRBD1 (7 bases). CDR3 length equals 14 residues. V lost 0 bases and J lost 6, with 12 bases in between. Germline lookup yields CDR1 DFQATT and CDR2 SNEGSKA (reference sequence). The CDR3 coding sequence is TGCAGTGCTAGAGATCGACAGGGACTCAATGAGCAGTTCTTC. As protein: CSARDRQGLNEQFF.

The chain links TRBV12-3 or TRBV12-4 to TRBJ2-7; D is perhaps TRBD2 (5 bases). V lost 3 bases and J lost 3, with 9 bases in between. The CDR3 has 13 amino acids. CDR3 residues: CASSFGSDYEQYV. CDR3 sequence (DNA): TGTGCCAGCAGTTTTGGTAGCGACTACGAGCAGTACGTC.

This clone was seen repeatedly, ten times or more. This clone may be a read error of a much larger clone one base away. Other DNA sequences of this sample code for an identical CDR3. The chain uses TRBV10-3 and TRBJ1-4, with TRBD1 matching over 7 bases. The CDR3 totals 15 residues. CDR1 is ENHRY, CDR2 SYGVKD, per germline. Trimming at V came to 3 bases and at J to 5 bases, leaving 6 bases not matched to a gene. The DNA for the CDR3 is TGTGCCATCAGTGAAAGACAGGGCCCGAATGAAAAACTGTTTTTT. It yields the protein CAISERQGPNEKLFF.

V usage is TRBV20-1 and J usage is TRBJ1-6; 8 bases agree with TRBD1. Germline CDR1 reads DFQATT; CDR2 reads SNEGSKA (reference sequence). Trimming cost V 5 bases and J 9 bases; bases outside gene matches: 9. CDR3 length: 14 residues. The chain's CDR3 is CSAVTGTGFSPLHF. The CDR3 DNA follows: TGCAGTGCTGTGACCGGGACAGGTTTTTCACCCCTCCACTTT.

With respect to this clone: This may stem from a read error, because a much larger clone lies one nucleotide away. Other DNA sequences in this sample translate to the same CDR3. This rearrangement joins TRBV20-1 to TRBJ2-3; 12 nucleotides align to TRBD2. The length of the CDR3 is 17 residues. V shed 3 bases and J 4 bases; nucleotides not matched to a gene: 11. Looked up from germline, CDR1 is DFQATT and CDR2 is SNEGSKA (reference sequence). CDR3 bases: TGCAGTGCTAGGGGGGGACTAGCGGGTGGGCTTTCAGATACGCAGTATTTT. It specifies CSARGGLAGGLSDTQYF.

The CDR3 is CASSERQPNTGELFF. The CDR3 nucleotides read TGTGCCAGCAGTGAGAGGCAGCCGAACACCGGGGAGCTGTTTTTT. This chain connects TRBV6-1 to TRBJ2-2; D is ambiguous. The CDR3 is 15 amino acids. V dropped 3 bases and J dropped 0 bases, with 8 bases sitting between them. The germline V gene encodes CDR1 MNHNS and CDR2 SASEGT.

This clone is medium-sized in the sample. CDR3 bases: TGTGCCAGCAGCCGCTTGAGGGGAGGGGGCTTAAGTGAAAAACTGTTTTTT. This sequence encodes CASSRLRGGGLSEKLFF. The chain links TRBV7-8 to TRBJ1-4, with TRBD1 matching 7 bases. This CDR3 is 17 amino acids long. The germline V gene has CDR1 SGHVS and CDR2 FQNEAQ. V lost 5 bases, J lost 7 bases, and 16 bases stayed unmatched.

CDR3 coding DNA: TGTGCCAGCAGTAAAACAGGGGAACAGCCCCAGCATTTT. It yields the protein CASSKTGEQPQHF. V and J are TRBV6-1 and TRBJ1-5, with TRBD1 matching over 7 bases. J was trimmed by 7 bases and V by 5 bases; bases with no gene match: 5. The CDR3 is 13 residues long. Germline V gene lookup returns CDR1 MNHNS and CDR2 SASEGT.

The table lists this clone with many counts. This chain uses TRBV27 with TRBJ2-3; no clear D. Trimming pared 8 bases from V and 6 bases from J, leaving 9 bases between. Looked up from germline, CDR1 is MNHEY and CDR2 is SMNVEV (reference sequence). This CDR3 is built from 11 residues. The CDR3 loop reads CASGSWDTQYF. CDR3 coding DNA: TGTGCCAGCGGCAGTTGGGATACGCAGTATTTT.

This clone is judged medium-sized. V usage is TRBV7-7 and J usage is TRBJ2-2; TRBD2 matches at 10 bases. Germline V gives CDR1 SSHAT, CDR2 FNYEAQ (reference sequence). Unmatched junction bases numbered 17, after V lost 4 bases and J lost 6 bases. The CDR3 length is 19 residues. CDR3 nucleotides: TGTGCCAGCAGCTCCTCAGCGGGGGGGCCGACTGGTTCGGCCGGGGAGCTGTTTTTT. It yields the protein CASSSSAGGPTGSAGELFF.

The chain carries TRBV5-1 and TRBJ1-3; D unresolved. Deletions cut 0 bases from V and 0 bases from J, with 10 bases between. CDR1 and CDR2 from the germline V gene are SGHRS and YFSETQ. This CDR3 is 16 amino acids long. CDR3 nucleotides: TGCGCCAGCAGCTTGGCCCCGTTAATCTCTGGAAACACCATATATTTT. It is translated as CASSLAPLISGNTIYF.